This TCR beta chain was documented in a study of blood T cell repertoires in COVID-19. The CDR3 extends over 15 amino acids. J gave up 3 bases and V 6 bases, and 10 bases lay outside the gene matches. CDR1 and CDR2 (germline): SNHLY, FYNNEI. Data came from immunoSEQ multiplex PCR; TCRdb stores just in-frame clones and leaves some out. The data contain about 440,000 clones, 70% to 90% of them singletons. The sequence was obtained from a woman under 30 with acute COVID-19. Sequenced input: PBMCs or T cells enriched from blood (not recorded which). This chain joins TRBV2 and TRBJ1-2; 7 bases align to TRBD1. The CDR3 loop is CASSGTEISDYGYTF. DNA for the CDR3: TGTGCCAGCAGCGGGACAGAGATATCTGACTATGGCTACACCTTC. The variable domain in full, with the rest retrieved from reference TRBV2 and TRBJ1-2, is EPEVTQTPSHQVTQMGQEVILRCVPISNHLYFYWYRQILGQKVEFLVSFYNNEISEKSEIFDDQFSVERPDGSNFTLKIRSTKLEDSAMYFCASSGTEISDYGYTFGSGTRLTVV.